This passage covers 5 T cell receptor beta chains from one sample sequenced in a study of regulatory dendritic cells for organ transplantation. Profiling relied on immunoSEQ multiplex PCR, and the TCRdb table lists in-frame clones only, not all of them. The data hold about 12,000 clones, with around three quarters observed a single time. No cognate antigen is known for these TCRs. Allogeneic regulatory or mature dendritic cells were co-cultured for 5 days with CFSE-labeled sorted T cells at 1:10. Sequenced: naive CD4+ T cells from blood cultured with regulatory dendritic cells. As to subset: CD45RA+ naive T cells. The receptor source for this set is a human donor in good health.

CDR3 DNA sequence: TGTGCCAGTAGTGACACCGGGACAGGGTTCACAGATACGCAGTATTTT. This codes for CASSDTGTGFTDTQYF. The V and J genes are TRBV19 and TRBJ2-3, with 9 positions matching TRBD1. CDR1 and CDR2 from the germline V gene are LNHDA and SQIVND (reference sequence). V shed 5 bases and J 2 bases; nucleotides not matched to a gene: 8. There are 16 residues in the CDR3.

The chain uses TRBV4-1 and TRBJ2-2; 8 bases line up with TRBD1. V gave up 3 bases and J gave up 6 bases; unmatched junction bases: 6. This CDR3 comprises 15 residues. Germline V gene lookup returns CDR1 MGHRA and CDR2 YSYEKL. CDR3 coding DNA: TGCGCCAGCAGCCAGCCGGACAGGGAAGCCGGGGAGCTGTTTTTT. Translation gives CASSQPDREAGELFF.

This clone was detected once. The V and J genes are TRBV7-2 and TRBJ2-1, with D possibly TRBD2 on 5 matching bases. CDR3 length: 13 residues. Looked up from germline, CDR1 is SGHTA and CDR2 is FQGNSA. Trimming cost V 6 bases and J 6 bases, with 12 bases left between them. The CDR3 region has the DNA TGTGCCAGCAGGGTGGCAGGAGGCAATGAGCAGTTCTTC. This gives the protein CASRVAGGNEQFF.

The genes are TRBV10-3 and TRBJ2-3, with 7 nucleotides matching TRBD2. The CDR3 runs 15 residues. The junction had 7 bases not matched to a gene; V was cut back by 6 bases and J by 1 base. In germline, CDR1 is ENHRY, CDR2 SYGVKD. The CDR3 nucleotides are TGTGCCATCAGCGCAGGGAGCGGGGGCACAGATACGCAGTATTTT. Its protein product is CAISAGSGGTDTQYF.

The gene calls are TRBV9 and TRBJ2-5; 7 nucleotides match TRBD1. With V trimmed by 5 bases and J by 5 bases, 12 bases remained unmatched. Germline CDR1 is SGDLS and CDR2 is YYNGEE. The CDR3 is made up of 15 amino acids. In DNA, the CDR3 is TGTGCCAGCAGTGCCGGACAGGCCCTAGGGGAGACCCAGTACTTC. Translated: CASSAGQALGETQYF. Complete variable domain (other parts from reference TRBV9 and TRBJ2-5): DSGVTQTPKHLITATGQRVTLRCSPRSGDLSVYWYQQSLDQGLQFLIQYYNGEERAKGNILERFSAQQFPDLHSELNLSSLELGDSALYFCASSAGQALGETQYFGPGTRLLVL.